This T cell receptor (beta chain) was recorded in a study of cytomegalovirus exposure and HLA in healthy donors. Overall study: For the approximately 360 genotyped donors, more than 80% fell within the Caucasian-associated ancestry cluster. Study-wide results and limits: In vitro data verified a few CMV-associated chains as specific for CMV antigens.

Vbeta (60) and Jbeta (13) primers were used in the PCR. Sequencing used immunoSEQ multiplex PCR; TCRdb keeps in-frame clones, though not all of them. The table shows 200,000 to 250,000 clones, with around four fifths occurring only once. The germline CDR1 and CDR2 sequences are SEHNR and FQNEAQ (reference sequence). This CDR3 region has 14 residues. The V segment lost 6 bases and the J segment 3 bases; nucleotides outside the gene matches: 4. A remark on this clone: The antigen is unknown.

This sequence originates from a man aged 50 or older in good health and CMV-seronegative. The sample was PBMCs. The chain has TRBV7-9 and TRBJ1-4; 7 bases match TRBD1. The CDR3: CASSRQGANEKLFF. The DNA for the CDR3 is TGTGCCAGCAGTCGACAGGGCGCTAATGAAAAACTGTTTTTT.